This T cell receptor (beta chain) comes out of a study of cytomegalovirus exposure and HLA in healthy donors. The study, taken as a whole, reports: The authors confirmed in vitro that a few CMV-associated chains were specific for CMV antigens.

The PCR contained 60 Vbeta and 13 Jbeta primers. Data came from immunoSEQ multiplex PCR; TCRdb stores just in-frame clones and leaves some out. The table lists roughly 33,000 clones, roughly 80% of them singletons. Notes on this clone: Antigen specificity is unknown.

The CDR3 has 13 amino acids. Trimming left V 3 bases short and J 0 bases short, with 9 bases between. Germline lookup yields CDR1 GTSNPN and CDR2 SVGIG (reference sequence). The chain recombines TRBV30 with TRBJ2-7; D remains ambiguous. Sample: PBMCs. The clonotype comes from a male donor in good health and CMV-seronegative. The CDR3 DNA sequence: TGTGCCTGGAGCGTAATTAACTCCTACGAGCAGTACTTC. Its protein is CAWSVINSYEQYF.